The 2 T cell receptor beta chains below come from one sample, sequenced in a study of cytomegalovirus exposure and HLA in healthy donors. Profiling relied on immunoSEQ multiplex PCR, and the TCRdb table lists in-frame clones only, not all of them. Found here are about 170,000 clones, 80% to 90% of them singletons; the top ten hold 5.5% to 6%. Sequencing used PBMCs. The source is a young woman in good health and CMV-seronegative.

The chain joins TRBV5-6 to TRBJ2-3; D tentatively fits TRBD1 or TRBD2 (5 bases each). The germline V gene has CDR1 SGHDT and CDR2 YYEEEE. Deletions cut 5 bases from V and 2 bases from J, with 12 bases between. The CDR3 runs to 14 residues. As DNA, the CDR3 is TGTGCCAGCAGAAGGGACCCGGCCACAGATACGCAGTATTTT. It yields the protein CASRRDPATDTQYF. The complete variable domain, with remaining parts taken from reference TRBV5-6 and TRBJ2-3, reads DAGVTQSPTHLIKTRGQQVTLRCSPKSGHDTVSWYQQALGQGPQFIFQYYEEEERQRGNFPDRFSGHQFPNYSSELNVNALLLGDSALYLCASRRDPATDTQYFGPGTRLTVL.

The chain joins TRBV4-2 to TRBJ2-7; TRBD1 agrees at 7 bases. This CDR3 region has 14 residues. Trimming cost V 3 bases and J 2 bases; bases outside gene matches: 4. Germline V gene sequence: CDR1 LGHNA, CDR2 YNFKEQ. The CDR3 DNA is TGTGCCAGCAGCCACCCGGGACAGCCCTACGAGCAGTACTTC. Protein sequence: CASSHPGQPYEQYF.